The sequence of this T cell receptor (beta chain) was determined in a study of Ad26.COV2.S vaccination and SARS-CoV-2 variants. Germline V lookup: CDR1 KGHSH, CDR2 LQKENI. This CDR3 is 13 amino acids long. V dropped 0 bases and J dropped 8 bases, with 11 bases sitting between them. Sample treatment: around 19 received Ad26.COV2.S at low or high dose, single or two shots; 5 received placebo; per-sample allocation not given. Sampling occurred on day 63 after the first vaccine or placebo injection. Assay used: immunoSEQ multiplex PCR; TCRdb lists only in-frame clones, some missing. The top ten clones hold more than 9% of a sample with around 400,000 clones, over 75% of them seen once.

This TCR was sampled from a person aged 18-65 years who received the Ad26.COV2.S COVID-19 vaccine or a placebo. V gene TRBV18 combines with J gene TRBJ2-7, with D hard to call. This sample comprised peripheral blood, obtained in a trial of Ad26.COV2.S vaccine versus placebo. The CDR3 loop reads CASSPPSEFQQYF. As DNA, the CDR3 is TGTGCCAGCTCACCACCTTCCGAGTTTCAGCAGTACTTC.